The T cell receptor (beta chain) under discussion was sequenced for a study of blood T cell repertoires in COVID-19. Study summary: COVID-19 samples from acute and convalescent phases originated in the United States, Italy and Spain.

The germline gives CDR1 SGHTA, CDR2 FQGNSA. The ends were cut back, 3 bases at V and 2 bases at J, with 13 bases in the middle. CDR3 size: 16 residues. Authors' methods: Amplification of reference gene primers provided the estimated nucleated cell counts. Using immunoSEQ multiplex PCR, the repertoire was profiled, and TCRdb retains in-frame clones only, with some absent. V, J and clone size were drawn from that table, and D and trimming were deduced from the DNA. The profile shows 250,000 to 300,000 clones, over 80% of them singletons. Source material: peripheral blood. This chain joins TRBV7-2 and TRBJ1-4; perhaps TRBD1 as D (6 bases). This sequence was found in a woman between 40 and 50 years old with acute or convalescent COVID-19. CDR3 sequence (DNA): TGTGCCAGCAGCTTGAACAGGGTTTTGACTAATGAAAAACTGTTTTTT. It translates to CASSLNRVLTNEKLFF.